The next 14 T cell receptor beta chains were all read from a single sample in a study of blood T cells in healthy people across ages. Together with a sample-barcoded 5' primer, a J-beta primer mix was included in a second PCR lasting about 6 to 12 cycles. TCRdb called the 5' RACE reads again in MiXCR, with one record for every CDR3 protein. The sample has 650,000 to 1,000,000 distinct CDR3 sequences, around 34% seen once. Input material: blood. All receptors come from a man younger than 30 in good health.

Here the CDR3 reads CASSSGQDWSTDTQYF. CDR3 coding DNA: TGTGCCAGCAGCTCGGGACAGGACTGGAGCACAGATACGCAGTATTTT. This rearrangement joins TRBV7-7 to TRBJ2-3; TRBD1 matches at 8 bases. The V gene end was trimmed by 4 bases and the J gene end by 0 bases; junction bases not matched to a gene: 6. CDR3 length: 16 amino acids. Germline loops: CDR1 SSHAT, CDR2 FNYEAQ (reference sequence).

This chain connects TRBV20-1 to TRBJ1-1, with unresolved D. Trimming cost V 6 bases and J 4 bases, with 12 bases left between them. From germline, CDR1 is DFQATT and CDR2 SNEGSKA (reference sequence). The CDR3 is made up of 12 amino acids. The CDR3, as DNA: TGCAGTGCCGATGACCGGGGCACTGAAGCTTTCTTT. It encodes CSADDRGTEAFF.

This clonotype occurred many times. V is TRBV10-3 and J is TRBJ2-5; D is perhaps TRBD2 (5 bases). The CDR3 covers 14 residues. Trimming cost V 8 bases and J 5 bases, with 18 bases left between them. Per the germline V gene, CDR1 is ENHRY and CDR2 is SYGVKD. The CDR3 DNA reads TGTGCCATCCAAGGCGGGTCCTCTCAGGAGACCCAGTACTTC. Amino acid sequence: CAIQGGSSQETQYF.

This clonotype was recorded a few times. This rearrangement joins TRBV12-3 or TRBV12-4 to TRBJ1-2; 7 bases line up with TRBD1. V lost 5 bases and J lost 4; bases outside the gene matches: 4. The CDR3 is made up of 13 amino acids. The CDR3 reads CASSLTGLYGYTF. The CDR3, as DNA: TGTGCCAGCAGTCTGACAGGGCTCTATGGCTACACCTTC.

The chain links TRBV12-3 or TRBV12-4 to TRBJ2-4, with TRBD2 as a possible D gene (5 bases). The DNA end lines up better with TRBJ2-7; the J call may be wrong. The CDR3 runs 11 residues. The CDR3 protein is CASRRESEQYF. DNA of the CDR3: TGTGCCAGCAGGAGGGAGTCCGAGCAGTACTTC.

This clonotype appeared a few times. One base away lies a much larger clone, so this may be a sequencing read error. The chain links TRBV2 to TRBJ1-2, with D maybe TRBD1 (5 bases). The CDR3 is 12 amino acids. The germline V gene has CDR1 SNHLY and CDR2 FYNNEI. DNA for the CDR3: TGTGCCAGCAGGCAGGGAAACTCTGGCTACACCTTC. It specifies CASRQGNSGYTF.

This clonotype showed up just a few times. A read error is possible here, since a much larger clone lies one base away. The rearrangement joins TRBV20-1 to TRBJ2-1; D is perhaps TRBD2 (5 bases). CDR1 and CDR2 from the germline V gene are DFQATT and SNEGSKA (reference sequence). This CDR3 spans 18 amino acids. Trimming left V 0 bases short and J 2 bases short, with 20 bases between. The CDR3 bases are TGCAGTGCTAGAGATGCTTTGAGTGTAGCGAACGCCTACAATGAGCAGTTCTTC. Amino acid sequence: CSARDALSVANAYNEQFF.

This clonotype has just a few counts. The chain carries TRBV6-6 and TRBJ1-2, with a weak D call TRBD1 (5 bases). CDR3 length: 14 amino acids. The V gene lost 5 bases and the J gene lost 6 bases, with 16 bases spanning the gap. Germline values: CDR1 MNHNY, CDR2 SVGAGI (reference sequence). The CDR3 here is CASSRDPTPNGYTF. CDR3 in DNA: TGTGCCAGCAGTCGGGACCCCACGCCCAATGGCTACACCTTC.

V and J are TRBV5-1 and TRBJ2-7; D remains ambiguous. Trimming stripped 0 bases from V and 7 bases from J, with 14 bases between. The CDR3 length is 14 residues. From germline, CDR1 is SGHRS and CDR2 YFSETQ. The CDR3 here is CASSLVDGYNEQYF. Here the CDR3 DNA reads TGCGCCAGCAGCTTGGTTGACGGCTACAATGAGCAGTACTTC.

The chain links TRBV12-3 or TRBV12-4 to TRBJ2-2; the match to TRBD2 covers 10 bases. The junction had 6 bases not matched to a gene; V was cut back by 1 base and J by 4 bases. The CDR3 length is 17 residues. The CDR3 loop reads CASSLGAGGLSTGELFF. The CDR3 DNA sequence: TGTGCCAGCAGTTTAGGAGCGGGGGGGCTCAGCACCGGGGAGCTGTTTTTT.

The V gene is TRBV4-2, the J gene TRBJ2-7, with unresolved D. Trimming left V 0 bases short and J 6 bases short, with 15 bases between. The V gene's germline CDR1 is LGHNA and CDR2 YNFKEQ. This CDR3 has 15 residues. CDR3 region: CASSQELIDRREQYF. The CDR3 DNA sequence: TGTGCCAGCAGCCAAGAACTGATAGACCGACGCGAGCAGTACTTC.

The chain links TRBV4-3 to TRBJ1-2, with no clear D. Germline lookup yields CDR1 LGHNA and CDR2 YSLEER. CDR3 length equals 15 residues. V gave up 1 base and J gave up 1 base, with 10 bases separating them. The DNA for the CDR3 is TGCGCCAGCAGCCAAGCACCCGGATATAACTATGGCTACACCTTC. As protein: CASSQAPGYNYGYTF.

This rearrangement joins TRBV6-5 to TRBJ1-2; 7 bases align to TRBD1. Germline CDR1 MNHEY, CDR2 SVGAGI. V was clipped by 2 bases and J by 6 bases; unmatched bases: 6. The CDR3 sequence is 14 residues long. The CDR3 sequence: CASSYRGLRDGYTF. The CDR3 DNA sequence: TGTGCCAGCAGTTACAGGGGGCTTAGGGATGGCTACACCTTC.

The V gene is TRBV5-1, the J gene TRBJ2-2, with D possibly TRBD1 on 6 matching bases. The germline V and J ends were trimmed by 6 bases and 2 bases, with 14 bases remaining between them. The CDR3 consists of 15 residues. Germline lookup yields CDR1 SGHRS and CDR2 YFSETQ. The CDR3 is CASTPGQPNTGELFF. The CDR3 nucleotides are TGCGCCAGCACTCCAGGACAGCCCAACACCGGGGAGCTGTTTTTT.